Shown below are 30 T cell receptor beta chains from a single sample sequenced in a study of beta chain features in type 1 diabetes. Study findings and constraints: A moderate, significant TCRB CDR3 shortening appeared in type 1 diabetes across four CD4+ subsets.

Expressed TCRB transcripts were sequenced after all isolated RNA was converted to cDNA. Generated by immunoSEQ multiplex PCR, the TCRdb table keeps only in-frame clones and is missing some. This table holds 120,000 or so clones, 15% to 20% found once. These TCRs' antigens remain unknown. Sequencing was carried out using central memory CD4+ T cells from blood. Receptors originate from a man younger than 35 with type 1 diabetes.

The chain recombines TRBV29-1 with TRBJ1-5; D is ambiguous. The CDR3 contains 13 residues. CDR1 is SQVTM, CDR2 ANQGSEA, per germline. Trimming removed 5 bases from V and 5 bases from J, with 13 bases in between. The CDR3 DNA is TGCAGCGTTCTTCCTGGCAACCATCAGCCCCAGCATTTT. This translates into CSVLPGNHQPQHF.

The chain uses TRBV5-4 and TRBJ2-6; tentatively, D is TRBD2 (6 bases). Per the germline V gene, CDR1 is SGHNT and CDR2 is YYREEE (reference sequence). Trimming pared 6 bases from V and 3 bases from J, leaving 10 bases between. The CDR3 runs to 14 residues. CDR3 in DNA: TGTGCCAGCACCCCGGGGGTTGGGGCCAACGTCCTGACTTTC. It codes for CASTPGVGANVLTF. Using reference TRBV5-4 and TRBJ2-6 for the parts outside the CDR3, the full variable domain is ETGVTQSPTHLIKTRGQQVTLRCSSQSGHNTVSWYQQALGQGPQFIFQYYREEENGRGNFPPRFSGLQFPNYSSELNVNALELDDSALYLCASTPGVGANVLTFGAGSRLTVL.

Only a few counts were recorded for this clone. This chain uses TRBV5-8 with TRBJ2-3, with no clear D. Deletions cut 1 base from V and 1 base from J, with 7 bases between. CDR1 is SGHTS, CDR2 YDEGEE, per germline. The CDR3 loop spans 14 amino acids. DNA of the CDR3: TGTGCCAGCAGCTTGTCAAGCGGCACAGATACGCAGTATTTT. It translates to CASSLSSGTDTQYF.

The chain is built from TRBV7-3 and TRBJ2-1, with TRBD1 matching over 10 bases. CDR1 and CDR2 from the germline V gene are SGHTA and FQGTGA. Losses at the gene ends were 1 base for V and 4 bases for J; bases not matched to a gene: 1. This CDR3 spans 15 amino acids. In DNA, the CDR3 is TGTGCCAGCAGCTTAATGGGACAGGGGTACAATGAGCAGTTCTTC. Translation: CASSLMGQGYNEQFF.

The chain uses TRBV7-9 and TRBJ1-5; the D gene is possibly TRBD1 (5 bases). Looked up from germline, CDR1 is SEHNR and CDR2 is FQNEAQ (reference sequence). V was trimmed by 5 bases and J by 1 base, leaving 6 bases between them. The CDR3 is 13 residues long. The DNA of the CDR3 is TGTGCCAGCAGCCGGGACAGCAATCAGCCCCAGCATTTT. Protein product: CASSRDSNQPQHF.

In nucleotides, the CDR3 is TGTGCCAGCAGTTACTCTATCGGTGTTGTGGAGACCCAGTACTTC. Translating it yields CASSYSIGVVETQYF. V usage is TRBV6-5 and J usage is TRBJ2-5; the D is unclear. The CDR3 extends over 15 amino acids. V was pared by 0 bases and J by 5 bases, with 13 bases between. CDR1 is MNHEY and CDR2 is SVGAGI in the germline V gene.

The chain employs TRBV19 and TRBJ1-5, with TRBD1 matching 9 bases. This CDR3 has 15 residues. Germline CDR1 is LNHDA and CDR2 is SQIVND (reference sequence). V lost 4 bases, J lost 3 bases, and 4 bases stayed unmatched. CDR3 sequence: CASSNYRGLNQPQHF. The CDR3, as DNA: TGTGCCAGTAGTAACTACAGGGGGCTCAATCAGCCCCAGCATTTT.

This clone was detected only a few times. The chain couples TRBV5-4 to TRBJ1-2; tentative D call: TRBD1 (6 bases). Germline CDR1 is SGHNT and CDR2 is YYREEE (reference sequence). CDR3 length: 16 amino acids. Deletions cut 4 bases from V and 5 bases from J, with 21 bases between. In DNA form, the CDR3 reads TGTGCCAGCAGCCAAGGAACAGGGACATTTGGTTATGGCTACACCTTC. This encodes CASSQGTGTFGYGYTF.

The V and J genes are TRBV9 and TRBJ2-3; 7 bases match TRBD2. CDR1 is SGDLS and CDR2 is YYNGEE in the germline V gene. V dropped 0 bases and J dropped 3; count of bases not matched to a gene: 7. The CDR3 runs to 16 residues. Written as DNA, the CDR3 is TGTGCCAGCAGCGTAGAGGCGGGAGATCGGACAGATACGCAGTATTTT. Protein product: CASSVEAGDRTDTQYF.

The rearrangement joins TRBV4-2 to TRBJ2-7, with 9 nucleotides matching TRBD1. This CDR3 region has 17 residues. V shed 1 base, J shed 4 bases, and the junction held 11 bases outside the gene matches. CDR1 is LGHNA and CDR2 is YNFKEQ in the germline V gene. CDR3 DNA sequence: TGTGCCAGCAGCCAAGCCGGATCGGCACAGGGGGCTTACGAGCAGTACTTC. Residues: CASSQAGSAQGAYEQYF.

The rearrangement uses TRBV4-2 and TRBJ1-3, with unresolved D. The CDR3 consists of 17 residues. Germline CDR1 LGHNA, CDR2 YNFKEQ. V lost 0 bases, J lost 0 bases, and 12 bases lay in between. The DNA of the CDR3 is TGTGCCAGCAGCCAAGAACCCGTGAGGGACTCTGGAAACACCATATATTTT. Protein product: CASSQEPVRDSGNTIYF.

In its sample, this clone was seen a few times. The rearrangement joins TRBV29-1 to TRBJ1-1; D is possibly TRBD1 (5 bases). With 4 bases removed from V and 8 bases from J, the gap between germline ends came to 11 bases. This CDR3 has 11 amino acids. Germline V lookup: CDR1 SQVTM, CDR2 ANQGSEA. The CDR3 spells CSVGDPAEAFF. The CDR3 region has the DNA TGCAGCGTTGGGGACCCTGCCGAAGCTTTCTTT.

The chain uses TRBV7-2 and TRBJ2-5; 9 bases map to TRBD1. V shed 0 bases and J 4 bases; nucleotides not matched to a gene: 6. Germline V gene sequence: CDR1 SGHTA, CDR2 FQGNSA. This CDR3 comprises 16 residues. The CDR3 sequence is CASSLAPGQGGETQYF. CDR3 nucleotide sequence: TGTGCCAGCAGCTTAGCGCCGGGACAGGGCGGAGAGACCCAGTACTTC.

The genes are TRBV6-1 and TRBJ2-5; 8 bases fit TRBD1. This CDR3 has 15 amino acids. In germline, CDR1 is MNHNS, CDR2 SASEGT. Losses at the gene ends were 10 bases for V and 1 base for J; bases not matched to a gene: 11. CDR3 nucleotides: TGTGCCACCGGACAGGGCAATACGTTCCAAGAGACCCAGTACTTC. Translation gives CATGQGNTFQETQYF.

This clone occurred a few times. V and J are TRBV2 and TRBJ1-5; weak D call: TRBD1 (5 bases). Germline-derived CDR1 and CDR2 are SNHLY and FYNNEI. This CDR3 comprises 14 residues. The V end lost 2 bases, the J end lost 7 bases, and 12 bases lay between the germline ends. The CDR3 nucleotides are TGTGCCAGCAGTGAACGAGTAGGGGAACAGCCCCAGCATTTT. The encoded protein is CASSERVGEQPQHF.

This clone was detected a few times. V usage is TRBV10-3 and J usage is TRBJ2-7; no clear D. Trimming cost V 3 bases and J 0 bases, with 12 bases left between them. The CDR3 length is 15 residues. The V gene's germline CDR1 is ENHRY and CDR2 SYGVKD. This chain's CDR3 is CAISDLTVSSYEQYF. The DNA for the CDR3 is TGTGCCATCAGTGATCTGACCGTGAGCTCCTACGAGCAGTACTTC.

Written as DNA, the CDR3 is TGTGCCAGCAGTTCCCCCCGGACAGTGGGCAATGAGCAGTTCTTC. Protein product: CASSSPRTVGNEQFF. The chain combines TRBV6-5 with TRBJ2-1, with TRBD1 as a possible D gene (6 bases). The CDR3 contains 15 residues. Per the germline V gene, CDR1 is MNHEY and CDR2 is SVGAGI. Trimming pared 4 bases from V and 6 bases from J, leaving 16 bases between.

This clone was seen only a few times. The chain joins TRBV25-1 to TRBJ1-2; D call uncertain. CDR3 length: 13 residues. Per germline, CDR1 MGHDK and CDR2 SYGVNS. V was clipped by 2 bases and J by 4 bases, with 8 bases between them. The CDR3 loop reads CASSEPGRYGYTF. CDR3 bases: TGTGCCAGCAGTGAACCGGGCCGCTATGGCTACACCTTC.

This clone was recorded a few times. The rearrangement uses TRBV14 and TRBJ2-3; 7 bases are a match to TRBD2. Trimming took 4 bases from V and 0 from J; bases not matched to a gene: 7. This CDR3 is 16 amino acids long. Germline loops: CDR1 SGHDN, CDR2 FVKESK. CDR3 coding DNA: TGTGCCAGCAGCCCATGGGCTAGCGGAAGCACAGATACGCAGTATTTT. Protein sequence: CASSPWASGSTDTQYF.

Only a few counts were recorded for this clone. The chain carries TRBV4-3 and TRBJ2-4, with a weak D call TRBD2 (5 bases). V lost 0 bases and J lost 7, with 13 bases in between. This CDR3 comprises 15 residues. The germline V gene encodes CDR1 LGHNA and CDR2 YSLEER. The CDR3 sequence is CASSQDPGLGNIQYF. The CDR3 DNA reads TGCGCCAGCAGCCAAGACCCAGGACTGGGTAACATTCAGTACTTC.

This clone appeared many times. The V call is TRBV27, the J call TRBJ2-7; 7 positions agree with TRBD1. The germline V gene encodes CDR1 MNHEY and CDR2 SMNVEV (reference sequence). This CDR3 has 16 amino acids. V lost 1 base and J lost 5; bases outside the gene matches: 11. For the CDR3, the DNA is TGTGCCAGCAGTTTATTCGTTACGGGACAGAGGGACGAGCAGTACTTC. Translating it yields CASSLFVTGQRDEQYF.

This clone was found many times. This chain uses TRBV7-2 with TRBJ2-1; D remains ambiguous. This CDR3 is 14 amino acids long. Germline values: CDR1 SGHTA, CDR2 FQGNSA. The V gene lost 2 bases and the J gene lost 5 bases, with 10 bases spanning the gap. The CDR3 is CASSLRAGDNEQFF. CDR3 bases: TGTGCCAGCAGCTTACGGGCAGGAGACAATGAGCAGTTCTTC.

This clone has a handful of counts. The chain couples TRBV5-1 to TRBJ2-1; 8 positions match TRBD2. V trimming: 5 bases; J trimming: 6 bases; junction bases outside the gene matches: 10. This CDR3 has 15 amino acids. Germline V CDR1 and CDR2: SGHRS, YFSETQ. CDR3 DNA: TGCGCCAGCAGGTTAGCCGGACTAGCAAGCAATGAGCAGTTCTTC. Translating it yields CASRLAGLASNEQFF.

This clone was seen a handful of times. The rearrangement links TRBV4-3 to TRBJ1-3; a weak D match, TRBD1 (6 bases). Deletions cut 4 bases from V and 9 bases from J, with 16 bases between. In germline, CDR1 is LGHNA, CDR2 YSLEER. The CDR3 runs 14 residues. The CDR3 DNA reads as TGCGCCAGCAGCCGATCTTACAGGGAAGGCACCATATATTTT. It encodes CASSRSYREGTIYF.

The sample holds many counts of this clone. The CDR3 sequence is CSVGREFPYEQYF. The CDR3 coding sequence is TGCAGCGTTGGGCGGGAGTTCCCCTACGAGCAGTACTTC. The genes are TRBV29-1 and TRBJ2-7; 7 bases are a match to TRBD2. The V gene end was trimmed by 4 bases and the J gene end by 2 bases; junction bases not matched to a gene: 5. CDR1 is SQVTM, CDR2 ANQGSEA, per germline. This CDR3 region has 13 residues.

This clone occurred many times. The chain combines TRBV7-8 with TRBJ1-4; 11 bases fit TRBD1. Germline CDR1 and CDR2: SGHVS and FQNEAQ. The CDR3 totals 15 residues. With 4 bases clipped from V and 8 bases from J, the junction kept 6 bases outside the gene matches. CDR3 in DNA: TGTGCCAGCAGCTCGCGGGACAGGGGGTGGGAAAAACTGTTTTTT. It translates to CASSSRDRGWEKLFF.

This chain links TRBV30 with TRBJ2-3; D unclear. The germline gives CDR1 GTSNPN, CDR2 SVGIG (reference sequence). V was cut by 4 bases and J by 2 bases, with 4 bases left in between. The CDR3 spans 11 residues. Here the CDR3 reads CAWTTTDTQYF. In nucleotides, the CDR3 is TGTGCCTGGACTACCACAGATACGCAGTATTTT.

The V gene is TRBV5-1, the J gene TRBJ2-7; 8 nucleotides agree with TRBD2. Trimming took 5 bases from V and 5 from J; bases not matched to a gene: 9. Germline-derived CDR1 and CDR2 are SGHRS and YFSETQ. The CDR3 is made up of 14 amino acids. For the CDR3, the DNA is TGCGCCAGCAGTCTCCCACGGGAGGGTCACGAGCAGTACTTC. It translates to CASSLPREGHEQYF.

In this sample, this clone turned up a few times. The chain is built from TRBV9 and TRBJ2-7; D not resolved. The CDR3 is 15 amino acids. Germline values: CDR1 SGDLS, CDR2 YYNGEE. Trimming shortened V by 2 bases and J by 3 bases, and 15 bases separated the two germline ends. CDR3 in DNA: TGTGCCAGCAGCGTTAGTACCGCTCCCAACTACGAGCAGTACTTC. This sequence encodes CASSVSTAPNYEQYF. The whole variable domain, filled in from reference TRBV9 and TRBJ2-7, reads DSGVTQTPKHLITATGQRVTLRCSPRSGDLSVYWYQQSLDQGLQFLIQYYNGEERAKGNILERFSAQQFPDLHSELNLSSLELGDSALYFCASSVSTAPNYEQYFGPGTRLTVT.

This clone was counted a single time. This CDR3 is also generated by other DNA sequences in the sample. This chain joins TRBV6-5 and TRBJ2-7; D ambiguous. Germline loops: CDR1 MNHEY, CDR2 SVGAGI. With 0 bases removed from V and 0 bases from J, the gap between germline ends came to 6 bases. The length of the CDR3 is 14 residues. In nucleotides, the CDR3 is TGTGCCAGCAGTTACTCTCCCAACTCCTACGAGCAGTACTTC. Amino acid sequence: CASSYSPNSYEQYF.